A selection of T cell receptor beta chains follows, all from one sample in a study of identical twins. TCRdb independently ran MiXCR on the 5' RACE reads; one entry per CDR3 protein. The table shows about 690,000 distinct CDR3 sequences, with 6% to 6.5% occurring only once. Sequencing was carried out using naive T cells sorted from blood. These receptors came from a young man in good health. Both conserved end residues are part of each CDR3. A D gene is named only where the DNA matches it firmly. Clone size, where shown, is once, few, many, or a class for clones that have expanded.

size | D | J | V | CDR3 | DNA
- | - | TRBJ2-2 | TRBV28 | CASRPTDKGELFF | TGTGCCAGCAGACCGACGGACAAGGGGGAGCTGTTTTTT
many | TRBD2 | TRBJ2-1 | TRBV27 | CASSLSRGVGRLNEQFF | TGTGCCAGCAGTTTATCACGGGGGGTCGGGAGGCTAAATGAGCAGTTCTTC
many | TRBD1 | TRBJ2-5 | TRBV29-1 | CSVEPGTGVIQETQYF | TGCAGCGTGGAACCCGGGACAGGGGTAATACAAGAGACCCAGTACTTC
few | - | TRBJ2-7 | TRBV3-1 | CASSQVPDVRYEQYF | TGTGCCAGCAGCCAAGTCCCCGACGTCAGGTACGAGCAGTACTTC
many | TRBD1 | TRBJ2-1 | TRBV12-5 | CASGPGTDGYNEQFF | TGTGCTAGTGGTCCAGGGACAGACGGCTACAATGAGCAGTTCTTC
many | - | TRBJ1-1 | TRBV20-1 | CSASGLNTEAFF | TGCAGTGCTTCGGGCCTTAACACTGAAGCTTTCTTT
- | - | TRBJ2-7 | TRBV18 | CASTENVVFYEQYF | TGTGCCAGCACAGAGAATGTCGTGTTTTACGAGCAGTACTTC
many | - | TRBJ2-2 | TRBV5-4 | CASSYRSVGTGELFF | TGTGCCAGCAGCTACCGTTCAGTAGGCACCGGGGAGCTGTTTTTT
many | TRBD1 | TRBJ1-4 | TRBV7-9 | CASSPHGTENEKLFF | TGTGCCAGCAGCCCTCACGGGACAGAAAATGAAAAACTGTTTTTT
- | TRBD1 | TRBJ2-1 | TRBV27 | CASRSVGPRGYNEQFF | TGTGCCAGCAGGTCGGTAGGGCCCAGGGGGTACAATGAGCAGTTCTTC
many | TRBD2 | TRBJ2-1 | TRBV5-1 | CASSLGVAGVNEQFF | TGCGCCAGCAGCTTGGGTGTAGCGGGGGTAAATGAGCAGTTCTTC
few | TRBD1 | TRBJ1-1 | TRBV20-1 | CSATKGGISTEAFF | TGCAGTGCCACAAAAGGGGGCATTTCTACTGAAGCTTTCTTT
- | - | TRBJ2-1 | TRBV3-1 | CASSPVGPIYNEQFF | TGTGCCAGCAGCCCAGTAGGTCCAATCTACAATGAGCAGTTCTTC
few | - | TRBJ2-2 | TRBV5-1 | CASSFEGGQLSTGELFF | TGCGCCAGCAGCTTTGAGGGTGGGCAACTTTCCACCGGGGAGCTGTTTTTT
- | - | TRBJ2-7 | TRBV30 | CAWAGLSYEQYF | TGTGCCTGGGCGGGTCTCTCCTACGAGCAGTACTTC
- | - | TRBJ1-1 | TRBV20-1 | CSAPGHLNTEAVF | TGCAGTGCCCCGGGACACCTCAACACTGAAGCTGTCTTT
- | TRBD2 | TRBJ2-3 | TRBV3-1 | CASSQDLGGSSTDTQYF | TGTGCCAGCAGCCAAGATCTAGGCGGGAGTAGCACAGATACGCAGTATTTT
many | - | TRBJ1-6 | TRBV3-1 | CASSQYTGNSPLHF | TGTGCCAGCAGCCAATACACGGGTAATTCACCCCTCCACTTT
few | - | TRBJ1-5 | TRBV6-1 | CASGIGNQPQHF | TGTGCCAGCGGCATAGGCAATCAGCCCCAGCATTTT
- | - | TRBJ2-5 | TRBV30 | CALSPGPHYF | TGTGCCTTATCGCCGGGACCCCACTACTTC
few | TRBD2 | TRBJ2-1 | TRBV7-9 | CASSLGGRSAHEQFF | TGTGCCAGCAGCTTGGGCGGGAGGTCCGCCCATGAGCAGTTCTTC
- | TRBD2 | TRBJ2-1 | TRBV9 | CASSVGLAGLRLYNEQFF | TGTGCCAGCAGCGTGGGACTAGCGGGATTGCGGCTCTACAATGAGCAGTTCTTC